This entry features one TCR beta chain sequence. Antigen unknown. The data were obtained in a study of Ad26.COV2.S vaccination and SARS-CoV-2 variants. Study-level results: Comparability of non-spike TCR breadth was observed across vaccine and placebo recipients.

V was trimmed by 5 bases and J by 0 bases, leaving 12 bases between them. The germline gives CDR1 SGHRS, CDR2 YFSETQ. The CDR3 totals 14 residues. Assay used: immunoSEQ multiplex PCR; TCRdb lists only in-frame clones, some missing. The sample lists around 140,000 clones, roughly 88% occurring once. This clonotype was obtained from a human donor who had recovered from COVID-19. The chain has TRBV5-1 and TRBJ2-7; a weak D match, TRBD1 (6 bases). Source: peripheral blood, taken after recovery from COVID-19. The CDR3, as DNA: TGCGCCAGCAGGACAGGCGAGCCCTCCTACGAGCAGTACTTC. Encoded protein: CASRTGEPSYEQYF. Full variable domain (rest looked up from reference TRBV5-1 and TRBJ2-7): KAGVTQTPRYLIKTRGQQVTLSCSPISGHRSVSWYQQTPGQGLQFLFEYFSETQRNKGNFPGRFSGRQFSNSRSEMNVSTLELGDSALYLCASRTGEPSYEQYFGPGTRLTVT.